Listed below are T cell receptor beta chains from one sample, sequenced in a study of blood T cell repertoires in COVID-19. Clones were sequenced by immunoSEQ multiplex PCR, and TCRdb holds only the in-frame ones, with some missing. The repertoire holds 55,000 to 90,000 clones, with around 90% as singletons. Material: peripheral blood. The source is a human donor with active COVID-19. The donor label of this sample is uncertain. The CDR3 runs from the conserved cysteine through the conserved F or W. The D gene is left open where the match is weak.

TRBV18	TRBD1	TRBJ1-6	CASSTDRGNSPLHF
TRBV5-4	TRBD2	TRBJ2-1	CASSLGLADYNEQFF
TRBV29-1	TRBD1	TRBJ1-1	CSALTGAEGEAFF
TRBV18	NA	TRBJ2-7	CASSLQETYEQYF
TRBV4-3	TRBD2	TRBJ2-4	CASSQDPLAGGLAKNIQYF
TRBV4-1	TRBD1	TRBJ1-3	CASSQGTGEANTIYF
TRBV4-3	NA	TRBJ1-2	CASSQVNWQGLSGYTF
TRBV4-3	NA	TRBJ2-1	CASSQDTRWTEQFF
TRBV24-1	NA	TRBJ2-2	CATSDRTVDGELFF
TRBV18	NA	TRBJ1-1	CASSPPVREEAFF
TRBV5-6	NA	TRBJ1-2	CASRLDRNYYGYTF
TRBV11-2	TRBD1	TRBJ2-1	CASSSQRQGEFF
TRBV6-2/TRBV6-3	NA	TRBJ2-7	CASSYSNYEQYF
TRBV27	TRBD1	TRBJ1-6	CASSNRDRASPLHF
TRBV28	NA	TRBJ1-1	CASSLVRVGTEAFF
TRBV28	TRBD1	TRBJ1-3	CASSSAEGAVGNTIYF
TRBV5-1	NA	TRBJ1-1	CASSLPTHTEAFF
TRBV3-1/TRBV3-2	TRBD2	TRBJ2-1	CASSHTGTSSLGEQFF
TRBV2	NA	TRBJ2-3	CASSILTDTQYF
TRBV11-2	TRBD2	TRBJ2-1	CASSPLLAGGSYNEQFF
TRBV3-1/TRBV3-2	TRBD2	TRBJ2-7	CASSPSPGGPYEQYF
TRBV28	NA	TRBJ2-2	CASSISLGRITGELFF
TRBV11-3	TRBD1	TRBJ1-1	CASSTGVGSTEAFF
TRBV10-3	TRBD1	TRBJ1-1	CAITETGGETEAFF
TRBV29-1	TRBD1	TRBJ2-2	CSVEESPGQRTGELFF
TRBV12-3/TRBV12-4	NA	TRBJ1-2	CASSLRGGYTF
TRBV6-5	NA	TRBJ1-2	CASRRGDTYGYTF
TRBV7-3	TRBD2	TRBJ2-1	CASSPGGGPGGYNEQFF
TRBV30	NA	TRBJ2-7	CAWSGAGFYEQYF
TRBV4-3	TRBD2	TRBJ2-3	CASSQRAGRESTDTQYF
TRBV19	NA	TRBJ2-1	CASSIYLADNEQFF
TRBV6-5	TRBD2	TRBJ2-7	CASRLSWRGAGEQYF
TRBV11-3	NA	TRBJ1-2	CASSGQGKGYGYTF
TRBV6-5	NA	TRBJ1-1	CASSTGANTEAFF
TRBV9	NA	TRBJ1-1	CASTRDTLNTEAFF
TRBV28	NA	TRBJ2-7	CASSTGTGVFYEQYF
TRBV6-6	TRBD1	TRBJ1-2	CASRQGDYGYTF
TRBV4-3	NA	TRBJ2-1	CASSQLLGGSYNEQFF
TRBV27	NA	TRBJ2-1	CASGTPLDPEQFF
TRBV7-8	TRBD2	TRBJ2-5	CASSLAGGVVTQYF